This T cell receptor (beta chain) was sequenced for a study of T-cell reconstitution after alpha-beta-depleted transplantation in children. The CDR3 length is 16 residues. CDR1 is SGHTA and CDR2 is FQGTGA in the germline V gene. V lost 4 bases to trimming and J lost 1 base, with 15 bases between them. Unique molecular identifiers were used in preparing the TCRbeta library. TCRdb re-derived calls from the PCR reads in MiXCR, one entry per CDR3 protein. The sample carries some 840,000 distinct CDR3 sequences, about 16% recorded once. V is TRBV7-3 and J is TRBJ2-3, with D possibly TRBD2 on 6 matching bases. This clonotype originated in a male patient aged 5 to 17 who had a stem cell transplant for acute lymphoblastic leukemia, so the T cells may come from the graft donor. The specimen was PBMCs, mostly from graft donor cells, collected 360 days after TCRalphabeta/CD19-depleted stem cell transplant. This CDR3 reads CASSSPGLRGTDTQYF. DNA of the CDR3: TGTGCCAGCAGCTCACCGGGACTGCGAGGCACAGATACGCAGTATTTT. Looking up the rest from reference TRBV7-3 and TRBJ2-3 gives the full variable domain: GAGVSQTPSNKVTEKGKYVELRCDPISGHTALYWYRQSLGQGPEFLIYFQGTGAADDSGLPNDRFFAVRPEGSVSTLKIQRTERGDSAVYLCASSSPGLRGTDTQYFGPGTRLTVL.